This paragraph covers one T cell receptor (beta chain) sequence. Per the original data handling: Estimation of nucleated cell counts was performed using reference gene primer amplification. Assay: immunoSEQ multiplex PCR; the TCRdb copy retains only in-frame clones and omits some. The V and J calls and clone size were taken over from that table, and D and trimming were inferred from the DNA. The sample holds about 72,000 clones, roughly nine tenths seen once. This specimen comes from a study of blood T cell repertoires in COVID-19. In the study overall: Collection of acute and convalescent COVID-19 samples took place in the United States, Italy and Spain. PBMCs, B-cell-depleted T cells, or T cells provided the cDNA or gDNA that made up the material.

The CDR3 contains 14 residues. Between the trimmed V and J ends, which lost 6 bases and 3 bases, there was a span of 16 bases. In germline, CDR1 is SQVTM, CDR2 ANQGSEA. The gene calls are TRBV29-1 and TRBJ2-3, with D tentatively TRBD1 (6 bases). Sample: peripheral blood. The sequence came from an older woman with acute or convalescent COVID-19. CDR3 nucleotide sequence: TGCAGCGTGGGACGGGACACGGGAACAGATACGCAGTATTTT. The encoded protein is CSVGRDTGTDTQYF.